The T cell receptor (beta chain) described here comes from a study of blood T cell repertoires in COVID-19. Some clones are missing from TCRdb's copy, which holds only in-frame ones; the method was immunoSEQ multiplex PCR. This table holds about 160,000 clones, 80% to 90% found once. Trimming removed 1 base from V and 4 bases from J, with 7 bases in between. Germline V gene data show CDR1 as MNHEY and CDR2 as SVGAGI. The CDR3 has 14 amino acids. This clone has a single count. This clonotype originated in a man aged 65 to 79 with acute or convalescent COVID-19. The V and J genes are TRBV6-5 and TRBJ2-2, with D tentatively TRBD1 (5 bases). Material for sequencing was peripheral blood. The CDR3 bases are TGTGCCAGCAGTTACTTAGGGGTCACCGGGGAGCTGTTTTTT. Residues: CASSYLGVTGELFF.